The T cell receptor (beta chain) under discussion was sequenced for a study of T cells in Graves' hyperthyroidism and ophthalmopathy (dated by TCRdb to the late 2010s). The study in broad terms: Peripheral blood was collected at initial diagnosis, before any treatment. The roughly 100 discovery patients were randomly divided into training and test sets at a 7:3 ratio. After sampling, hyperthyroidism patients received methimazole starting at 30 mg daily, and ophthalmopathy patients received high-dose intravenous methylprednisolone. The paper describes TCR Vbeta CDR3 sequencing of 120 to 150 peripheral blood samples, made up of about 41 ophthalmopathy patients, roughly 72 hyperthyroidism patients and roughly 17 progressor patients. To identify distinguishing TCR V-J signatures, a discovery cohort of around 100 patients was used, comprising 43 with Graves' ophthalmopathy and 57 with stable Graves' hyperthyroidism. Thyroid tissue and blood T-cell repertoires from roughly six Graves' hyperthyroidism patients were also compared in the study. Prospective prediction of ophthalmopathy was tested in an independent validation cohort consisting of some 18 hyperthyroidism patients and approximately 16 patients who later progressed to ophthalmopathy. The paper as a whole reports these results and caveats: A 13 V-J signature model separated ophthalmopathy from stable hyperthyroidism, with around 90% sensitivity and 81.08% specificity in cross-validation and 80%/75% in testing. During validation, the model predicted progression to ophthalmopathy a median of approximately six months ahead of onset, with around 70% sensitivity and roughly 72% specificity. Blood samples also contained most of the expanded thyroid clonotypes (frequency above 0.001), which suggests that blood repertoires may reflect thyroid immune responses. Sample size was not statistically predetermined, and blinding of investigators to group allocation was not performed.

This clonotype was seen repeatedly, ten times or more. The specificity of this receptor is unknown. Base qualities were left out, and no much larger clone turns up one base away. TCR beta CDR3 regions were amplified from RNA transcripts. The TCR CDR3 was subjected to a first round of RT-PCR using the HTBI primer set and the Qiagen OneStep RT-PCR kit. The libraries were constructed in a second round of multiplex PCR and then size-selected and purified. The libraries were sequenced on an Illumina HiSeq2000 using paired-end 100 bp reads. Under the source paper's analysis protocol: SOAPnuke was used to process the raw data, removing reads that contained adapters or uncalled bases, had a mean Phred below 15, or lacked an exact match to the constant primer or identifier. COPE v1.2.5 was used to merge high-quality paired reads, and clonotypes were defined as unique nucleotide sequences. MiTCR v1.1 was used to align the clonotypes against IMGT TRBV, TRBD and TRBJ reference segments. The analysis was restricted to V-J combinations with a frequency above 0.0001, which together covered over 99% of the repertoires. The TCS score was defined as F50 (clonal expansion) divided by E x V (chaos), with BLOSUM62-based TCRdist calculated between CDR3 peptides within each V-J. Welch's t-statistics and random forest reduced just over 500 V-J features to roughly 13, which were used in a naive Bayes classifier (R e1071). TCRdb reanalyzed the raw reads on its own, using fastp at Q25 for trimming and MiXCR for clone calling, and kept in-frame beta chains. Entries that share a CDR3 protein sequence are merged under the most common genes and DNA. The V and J calls and clone size come from TCRdb's table, not from the authors' own analysis. The sample table lists 130,000 to 150,000 distinct CDR3 sequences, approximately 20% of them with a count of one. The ten top clones hold more than 65% of the sample.

The germline V gene (reference sequence) sets CDR1 to LGHDT and CDR2 to YNNKEL. From the cysteine through the phenylalanine, the CDR3 covers 11 amino acids. CDR3 DNA is the only sequence kept; it has 33 bases, read in frame from the first base. Trimming costs V 5 bases and J 4 bases, and their ends lie 4 bases apart. Hyperthyroidism patients were newly diagnosed, had a disease duration of under 2 months, and were aged 18 to 65 years. Exclusion was applied to patients with uncontrolled infections, other autoimmune diseases, pregnancy or lactation. Diagnoses were based on clinical symptoms, serum thyroxine and TRAb, thyroid ultrasound and orbital computed tomography. For progressor patients, blood was drawn at the first diagnosis of hyperthyroidism, before any ophthalmopathy symptoms had appeared. PBMCs were separated from about 10 ml of fresh peripheral blood using Ficoll-Paque density gradient centrifugation. Progressor patients were initially diagnosed with Graves' hyperthyroidism and developed ophthalmopathy during follow-up. Total RNA was extracted with Trizol reagent, and quality was checked on an Agilent 2100 Bioanalyzer.

The chain was built from TRBV3-1 and TRBJ2-3, with an unclear D gene assignment. The sample was blood. The sequence derives from a woman in her 50s with Graves' hyperthyroidism that later progressed to Graves' ophthalmopathy. The CDR3 is CASSYSDTQYF. The sequenced DNA is TGTGCCAGCAGCTATTCAGATACGCAGTATTTT.